This T cell receptor beta chain appears in the sequencing data of a study of T cells in Graves' hyperthyroidism and ophthalmopathy. TCR beta CDR3 sequences were amplified from RNA transcripts. The study used the HTBI primer set for a first-round RT-PCR of the TCR CDR3. MiXCR, run by TCRdb on the multiplex PCR reads, gives a single entry per CDR3 protein. The sample has over 500,000 distinct CDR3 sequences; around 13% are singletons. Germline V gene data show CDR1 as MNHEY and CDR2 as SMNVEV (reference sequence). With 7 bases removed from V and 2 bases from J, the gap between germline ends came to 11 bases. This CDR3 region has 13 residues. This clonotype was found many times. Exclusion of a patient resulted from uncontrolled infection, other autoimmune disease, pregnancy or lactation. 9.5 to 10 ml fresh peripheral blood yielded the PBMCs.

This TCR derives from a woman aged 40 to 49 with Graves' hyperthyroidism. The chain has TRBV27 and TRBJ1-1, with D unresolved. Sequencing used blood. The DNA of the CDR3 is TGTGCCAGCAAAGATCAGTTCAACACTGAAGCTTTCTTT. Its protein is CASKDQFNTEAFF.